This T cell receptor (beta chain) came from a study of OX40 agonist ivuxolimab in advanced cancers. Overall study: Patients were under 90% male with ages roughly 23 to 79, mean roughly 64.

Libraries were prepared by immunoSEQ multiplex PCR; TCRdb keeps only in-frame clonotypes and omits some of them. The sample consists of some 9,500 clones, roughly 90% of them appearing once. Study-wide points: Among patients with partial responses at 0.1-3.0 mg/kg, clonal expansion was among the lowest.

Germline values: CDR1 LNHDA, CDR2 SQIVND (reference sequence). The CDR3 is 15 residues long. V lost 3 bases to trimming and J lost 4 bases, with 13 bases between them. A word on this clone: Its antigen is currently unknown.

This clonotype was obtained from an adult with an advanced solid tumor such as melanoma, head and neck, liver or kidney cancer. The specimen was CD4+ or CD8+ T cells sorted from blood, collected in a trial of the OX40 agonist ivuxolimab. The chain joins TRBV19 to TRBJ1-5, with a weak D call TRBD1 (6 bases). Written as DNA, the CDR3 is TGTGCCAGTAGTATGATTACAGGGACAAATCAGCCCCAGCATTTT. Protein: CASSMITGTNQPQHF. Combining the CDR3 with reference TRBV19 and TRBJ1-5 gives the whole variable domain DGGITQSPKYLFRKEGQNVTLSCEQNLNHDAMYWYRQDPGQGLRLIYYSQIVNDFQKGDIAEGYSVSREKKESFPLTVTSAQKNPTAFYLCASSMITGTNQPQHFGDGTRLSIL.